Below are 4 T cell receptor beta chains sequenced from a single sample in a study of T cell responses to AZD1222 COVID-19 vaccine. Libraries were prepared by immunoSEQ multiplex PCR; TCRdb keeps only in-frame clonotypes and omits some of them. The sample contains about 140,000 clones, approximately 95% of which appear only once. The sample was peripheral blood, taken on day 0 of MenACWY control vaccination. Every receptor here comes from an adult in good health.

This chain joins TRBV15 and TRBJ2-4; 9 bases fit TRBD1. This CDR3 is built from 14 residues. Per germline, CDR1 LNHNV and CDR2 YYDKDF (reference sequence). V lost 4 bases to trimming and J lost 9 bases; unmatched junction nucleotides: 7. Here the CDR3 reads CATSTGTGQTIQYF. The CDR3 nucleotides are TGTGCCACCAGCACCGGGACAGGGCAAACCATTCAGTACTTC.

The chain has TRBV5-1 and TRBJ1-1; D ambiguous. V was trimmed by 5 bases and J by 6 bases, leaving 14 bases between them. This CDR3 contains 13 residues. Germline V CDR1 and CDR2: SGHRS, YFSETQ. CDR3 DNA sequence: TGCGCCAGCAGTTTAAATATTGGGTCTGAAGCTTTCTTT. It is translated as CASSLNIGSEAFF.

The sample holds one count of this clone. The rearrangement joins TRBV10-1 to TRBJ2-5; no clear D gene. With 3 bases removed from V and 5 bases from J, the gap between germline ends came to 16 bases. This CDR3 has 15 residues. The germline gives CDR1 WNHNN, CDR2 SYGVQD (reference sequence). The CDR3 reads CASSDSGRGEETQYF. CDR3 in DNA: TGCGCCAGCAGTGATTCGGGTCGAGGCGAGGAGACCCAGTACTTC.

The chain combines TRBV6-5 with TRBJ2-7; D is possibly TRBD1 (5 bases). Germline values: CDR1 MNHEY, CDR2 SVGAGI. The CDR3 is made up of 13 amino acids. Trimming took off 8 bases at V and 3 bases at J, with 14 bases between the two ends. CDR3 sequence: CASATERGYEQYF. The CDR3, as DNA: TGTGCCAGCGCGACAGAAAGAGGCTACGAGCAGTACTTC.